The 18 T cell receptor beta chains listed next were all sequenced from one sample in a study of long-term antiretroviral therapy in people with HIV. Run at survey level, the immunoSEQ assay was version v3.0. Some clones are missing from TCRdb's copy, which holds only in-frame ones; the method was immunoSEQ multiplex PCR. The repertoire holds 8,000 to 10,000 clones, with roughly 89% as singletons. Sequences were derived from unsorted PBMCs, sampled 0.3 years before starting antiretroviral therapy. These receptors all stem from a man in his thirties or forties with HIV.

This clone was recorded once. The genes are TRBV9 and TRBJ1-6; D may be TRBD1 (5 bases). The CDR3 is 16 amino acids. Trimming pared 4 bases from V and 5 bases from J, leaving 16 bases between. CDR1 is SGDLS, CDR2 YYNGEE, per germline. The CDR3 DNA reads as TGTGCCAGCAGCCCCCGTTCGAGGGGAAATAATTCACCCCTCCACTTT. This translates into CASSPRSRGNNSPLHF.

The CDR3 DNA is TGTGCCAGCAGTGCTGGCGGGACGGCAGATACGCAGTATTTT. Its translation: CASSAGGTADTQYF. The chain is built from TRBV6-5 and TRBJ2-3; D is possibly TRBD2 (6 bases). V lost 5 bases and J 4 bases, leaving 13 bases between the germline ends. The CDR3 is 14 residues long. Germline CDR1 MNHEY, CDR2 SVGAGI.

The rearrangement links TRBV28 to TRBJ1-4; 7 bases are shared with TRBD1. CDR3 length: 13 residues. Germline assignment: CDR1 MDHEN and CDR2 SYDVKM. V dropped 11 bases and J dropped 5; count of bases not matched to a gene: 8. This chain's CDR3 is CAGGQGDNEKLFF. DNA of the CDR3: TGTGCCGGAGGCCAGGGGGACAATGAAAAACTGTTTTTT.

The chain links TRBV6-1 to TRBJ2-7; D possibly corresponds to TRBD2 (5 bases). The V gene lost 7 bases and the J gene lost 3 bases, with 10 bases spanning the gap. The CDR3 sequence is 12 residues long. Germline V lookup: CDR1 MNHNS, CDR2 SASEGT. CDR3 protein: CASTKDYYEQYF. In nucleotides, the CDR3 is TGTGCCAGCACCAAAGACTACTACGAGCAGTACTTC.

The chain employs TRBV7-9 and TRBJ2-2; TRBD2 agrees at 8 bases. Germline V gene lookup returns CDR1 SEHNR and CDR2 FQNEAQ (reference sequence). The CDR3 is made up of 15 amino acids. V was clipped by 9 bases and J by 1 base; unmatched bases: 7. CDR3 nucleotides: TGTGCCAGAACAAAGACTAGCGAGAACACCGGGGAGCTGTTTTTT. Protein sequence: CARTKTSENTGELFF.

This rearrangement joins TRBV27 to TRBJ2-7; 7 bases match TRBD2. This CDR3 region has 13 residues. Germline CDR1 and CDR2: MNHEY and SMNVEV (reference sequence). J gave up 3 bases and V 6 bases, and 5 bases lay outside the gene matches. Here the CDR3 reads CASRGLTLYEQYF. The CDR3, as DNA: TGTGCCAGCAGGGGACTAACTCTCTACGAGCAGTACTTC.

This clone appeared a single time. The chain links TRBV11-2 to TRBJ2-6, with 7 bases that match TRBD1. V dropped 2 bases and J dropped 0; count of bases not matched to a gene: 1. Germline V CDR1 and CDR2: SGHAT, FQNNGV. The CDR3 loop spans 16 amino acids. For the CDR3, the DNA is TGTGCCAGCAGCTTAAGACAGGGCTCTGGGGCCAACGTCCTGACTTTC. Amino acids: CASSLRQGSGANVLTF.

The chain joins TRBV5-5 to TRBJ1-6, with a weak D call TRBD1 (6 bases). Germline CDR1 is SGHKS and CDR2 is YYEKEE (reference sequence). V lost 3 bases, J lost 4 bases, and 8 bases lay in between. This CDR3 comprises 14 residues. As DNA, the CDR3 is TGTGCCAGCAGCTCCGGACAGTATAATTCACCCCTCCACTTT. This gives the protein CASSSGQYNSPLHF.

The CDR3 DNA follows: TGTGCCAGCAGCTTGGACCTAGCGGGAGAAGAGACCCAGTACTTC. Amino acids: CASSLDLAGEETQYF. The genes are TRBV5-6 and TRBJ2-5; 10 bases fit TRBD2. The CDR3 runs to 15 residues. The germline gives CDR1 SGHDT, CDR2 YYEEEE. Trimming cost V 0 bases and J 3 bases; bases outside gene matches: 2.

This sequence joins TRBV6-4 and TRBJ2-3, with 10 bases lining up with TRBD2. The CDR3 spans 14 residues. V lost 5 bases and J lost 4; bases outside the gene matches: 3. Germline CDR1 is MRHNA and CDR2 is SNTAGT. Here the CDR3 DNA reads TGTGCCAGCAGTTCTGGGACTAGCGCAGATACGCAGTATTTT. It translates to CASSSGTSADTQYF.

The chain joins TRBV5-1 to TRBJ2-6; D perhaps matches TRBD1 (6 bases). The V end lost 2 bases, the J end lost 0 bases, and 12 bases lay between the germline ends. The V gene's germline CDR1 is SGHRS and CDR2 YFSETQ. CDR3 length equals 17 residues. The CDR3 spells CASSLTGLSSGANVLTF. The CDR3 DNA reads TGCGCCAGCAGCTTAACAGGGCTCTCCTCTGGGGCCAACGTCCTGACTTTC.

The CDR3 sequence is CATRPTGIRSGELFF. The DNA for the CDR3 is TGTGCCACCAGGCCGACAGGGATCCGCTCCGGGGAGCTGTTTTTT. The chain is built from TRBV15 and TRBJ2-2; 7 bases are shared with TRBD1. Germline V gene sequence: CDR1 LNHNV, CDR2 YYDKDF (reference sequence). The J segment lost 6 bases and the V segment lost 6 bases, leaving 10 bases of the junction unmatched. This CDR3 region has 15 residues.

The chain recombines TRBV6-6 with TRBJ2-7; D is undetermined. Trimming removed 6 bases from V and 2 bases from J, with 8 bases in between. The germline gives CDR1 MNHNY, CDR2 SVGAGI (reference sequence). This CDR3 spans 12 amino acids. CDR3 amino acids: CASSTYTYEQYF. DNA for the CDR3: TGTGCCAGCAGCACCTACACCTACGAGCAGTACTTC.

The V call is TRBV4-1, the J call TRBJ1-2, with TRBD1 identical over 7 bases. Trimming at V came to 1 base and at J to 7 bases, leaving 9 bases not matched to a gene. The length of the CDR3 is 15 residues. Germline-derived CDR1 and CDR2 are MGHRA and YSYEKL. CDR3 sequence reads: CASSQGGPGGAGYTF. The CDR3 region has the DNA TGCGCCAGCAGCCAAGGAGGCCCAGGGGGAGCTGGCTACACCTTC.

This chain joins TRBV7-3 and TRBJ1-1; D may be TRBD1 (5 bases). The CDR3 extends over 15 amino acids. Germline-derived CDR1 and CDR2 are SGHTA and FQGTGA. Deletions cut 5 bases from V and 4 bases from J, with 17 bases between. CDR3 DNA: TGTGCCAGCAGCCGGAGCGGGGGGGGTAGCACTGAAGCTTTCTTT. Translating gives CASSRSGGGSTEAFF.

The chain recombines TRBV5-1 with TRBJ2-2, with no clear D. Trimming removed 2 bases from V and 6 bases from J, with 5 bases in between. CDR3 length: 12 amino acids. CDR1 and CDR2 (germline): SGHRS, YFSETQ. The CDR3 nucleotides are TGCGCCAGCAGCTTTGAGGCCGGGGAGCTGTTTTTT. This encodes CASSFEAGELFF.

This chain connects TRBV4-3 to TRBJ1-2, with D uncertain. Germline assignment: CDR1 LGHNA and CDR2 YSLEER. V was trimmed by 0 bases and J by 8 bases, leaving 7 bases between them. This CDR3 region has 12 residues. The CDR3 DNA reads as TGCGCCAGCAGCCAAGATCACGGCGGCTACACCTTC. Translation gives CASSQDHGGYTF.

The chain carries TRBV7-8 and TRBJ2-7; 9 bases match TRBD1. V lost 6 bases and J lost 5; bases outside the gene matches: 11. Germline V gene data show CDR1 as SGHVS and CDR2 as FQNEAQ. The CDR3 spans 15 residues. CDR3 loop: CASSRGGQGLNEQYF. DNA for the CDR3: TGTGCCAGCAGTCGCGGGGGACAGGGTTTGAACGAGCAGTACTTC.